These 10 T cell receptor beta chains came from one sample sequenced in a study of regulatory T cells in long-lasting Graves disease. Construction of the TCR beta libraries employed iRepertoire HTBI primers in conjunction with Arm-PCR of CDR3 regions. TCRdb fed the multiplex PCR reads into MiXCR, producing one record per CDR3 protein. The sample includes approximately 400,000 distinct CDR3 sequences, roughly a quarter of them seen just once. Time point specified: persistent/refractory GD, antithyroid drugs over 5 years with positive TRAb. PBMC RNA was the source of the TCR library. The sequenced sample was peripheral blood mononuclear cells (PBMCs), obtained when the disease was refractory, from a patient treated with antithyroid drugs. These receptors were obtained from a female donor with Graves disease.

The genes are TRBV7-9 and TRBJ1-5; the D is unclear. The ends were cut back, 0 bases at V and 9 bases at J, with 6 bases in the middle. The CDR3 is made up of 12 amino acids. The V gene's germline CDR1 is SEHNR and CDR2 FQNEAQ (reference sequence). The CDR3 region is CASSLARRPQHF. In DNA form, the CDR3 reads TGTGCCAGCAGCTTAGCGCGGCGGCCCCAGCATTTT. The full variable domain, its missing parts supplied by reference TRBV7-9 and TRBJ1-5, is DTGVSQNPRHKITKRGQNVTFRCDPISEHNRLYWYRQTLGQGPEFLTYFQNEAQLEKSRLLSDRFSAERPKGSFSTLEIQRTEQGDSAMYLCASSLARRPQHFGDGTRLSIL.

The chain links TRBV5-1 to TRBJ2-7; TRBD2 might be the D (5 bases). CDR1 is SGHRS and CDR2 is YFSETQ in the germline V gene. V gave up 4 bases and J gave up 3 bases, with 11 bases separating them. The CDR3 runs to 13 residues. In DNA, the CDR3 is TGCGCCAGCAGCCAAGACGGGAACTACGAGCAGTACTTC. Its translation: CASSQDGNYEQYF.

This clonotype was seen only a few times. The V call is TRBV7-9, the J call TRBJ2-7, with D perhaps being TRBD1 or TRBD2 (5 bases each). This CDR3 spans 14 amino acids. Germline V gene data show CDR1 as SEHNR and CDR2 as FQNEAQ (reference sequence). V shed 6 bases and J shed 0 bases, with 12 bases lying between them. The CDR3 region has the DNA TGTGCCAGCAGAAAAAAGGGGAGCTCCTACGAGCAGTACTTC. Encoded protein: CASRKKGSSYEQYF.

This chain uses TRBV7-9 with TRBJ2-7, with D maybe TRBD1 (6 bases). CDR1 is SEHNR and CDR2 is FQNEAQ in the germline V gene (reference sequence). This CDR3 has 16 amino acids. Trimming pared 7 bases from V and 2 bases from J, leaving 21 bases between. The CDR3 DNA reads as TGTGCCAGCATCGCGTATACACAGGGACCAACCTACGAGCAGTACTTC. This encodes CASIAYTQGPTYEQYF.

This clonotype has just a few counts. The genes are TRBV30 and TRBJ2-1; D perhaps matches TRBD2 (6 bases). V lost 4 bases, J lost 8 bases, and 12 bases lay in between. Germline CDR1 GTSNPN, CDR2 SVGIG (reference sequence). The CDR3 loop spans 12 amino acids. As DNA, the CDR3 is TGTGCCTGGATCGGCTGGGGGGATGAGCAGTTCTTC. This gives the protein CAWIGWGDEQFF.

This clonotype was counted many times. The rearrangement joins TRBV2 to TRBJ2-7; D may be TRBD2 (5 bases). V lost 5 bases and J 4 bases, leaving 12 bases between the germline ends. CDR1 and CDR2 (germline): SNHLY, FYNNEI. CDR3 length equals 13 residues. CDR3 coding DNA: TGTGCCAGCAGTCCCTCTAGCACATACGAGCAGTACTTC. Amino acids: CASSPSSTYEQYF.

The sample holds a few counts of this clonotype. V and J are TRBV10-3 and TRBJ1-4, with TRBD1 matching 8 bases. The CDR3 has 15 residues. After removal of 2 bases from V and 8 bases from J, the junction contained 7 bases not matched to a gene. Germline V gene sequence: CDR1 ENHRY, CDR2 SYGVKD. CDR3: CAISEPGQGLEKLFF. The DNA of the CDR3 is TGTGCCATCAGTGAGCCCGGACAGGGATTGGAAAAACTGTTTTTT.

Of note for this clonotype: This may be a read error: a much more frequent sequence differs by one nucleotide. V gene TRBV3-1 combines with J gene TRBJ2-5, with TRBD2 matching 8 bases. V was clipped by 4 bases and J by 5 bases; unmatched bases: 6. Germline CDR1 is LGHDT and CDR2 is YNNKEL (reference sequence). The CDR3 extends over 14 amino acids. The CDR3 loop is CASSRQREWETQYF. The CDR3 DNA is TGTGCCAGCAGCCGACAGCGGGAGTGGGAGACCCAGTACTTC.

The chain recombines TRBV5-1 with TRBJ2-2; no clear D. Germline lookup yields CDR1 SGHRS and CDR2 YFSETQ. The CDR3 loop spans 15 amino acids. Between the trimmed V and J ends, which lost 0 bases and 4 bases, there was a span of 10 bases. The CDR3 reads CASSLAVSATGELFF. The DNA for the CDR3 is TGCGCCAGCAGCTTGGCTGTGTCAGCCACCGGGGAGCTGTTTTTT.

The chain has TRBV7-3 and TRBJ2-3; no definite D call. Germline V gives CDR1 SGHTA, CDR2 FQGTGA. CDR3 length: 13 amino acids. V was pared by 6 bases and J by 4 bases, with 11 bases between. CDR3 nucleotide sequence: TGTGCCAGCAGTGCGGTTCCTCCAGATACGCAGTATTTT. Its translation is CASSAVPPDTQYF.